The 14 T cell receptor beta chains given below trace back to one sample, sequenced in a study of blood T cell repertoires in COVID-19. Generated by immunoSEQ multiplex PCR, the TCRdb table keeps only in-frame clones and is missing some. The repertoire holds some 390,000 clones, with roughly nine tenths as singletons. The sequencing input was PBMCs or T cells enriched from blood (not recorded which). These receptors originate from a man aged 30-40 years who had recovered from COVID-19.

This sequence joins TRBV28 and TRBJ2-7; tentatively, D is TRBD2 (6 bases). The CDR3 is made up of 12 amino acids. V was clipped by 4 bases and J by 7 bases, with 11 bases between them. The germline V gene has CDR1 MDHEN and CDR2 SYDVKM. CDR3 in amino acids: CASSSTSSEQYF. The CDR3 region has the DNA TGTGCCAGCAGTTCTACTAGCTCGGAGCAGTACTTC. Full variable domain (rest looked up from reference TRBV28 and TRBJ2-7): DVKVTQSSRYLVKRTGEKVFLECVQDMDHENMFWYRQDPGLGLRLIYFSYDVKMKEKGDIPEGYSVSREKKERFSLILESASTNQTSMYLCASSSTSSEQYFGPGTRLTVT.

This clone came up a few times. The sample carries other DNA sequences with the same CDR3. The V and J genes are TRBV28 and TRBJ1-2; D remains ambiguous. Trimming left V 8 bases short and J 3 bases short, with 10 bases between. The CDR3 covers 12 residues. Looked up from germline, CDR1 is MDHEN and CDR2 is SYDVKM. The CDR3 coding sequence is TGTGCCAGCTCCTTAGGAGACTATGGCTACACCTTC. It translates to CASSLGDYGYTF.

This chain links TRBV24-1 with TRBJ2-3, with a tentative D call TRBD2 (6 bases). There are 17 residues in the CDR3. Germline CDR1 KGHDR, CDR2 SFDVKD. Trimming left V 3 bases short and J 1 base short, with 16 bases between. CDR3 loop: CATSDLVGVAGTDTQYF. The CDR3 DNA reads TGTGCCACCAGTGATCTTGTAGGCGTAGCGGGCACAGATACGCAGTATTTT.

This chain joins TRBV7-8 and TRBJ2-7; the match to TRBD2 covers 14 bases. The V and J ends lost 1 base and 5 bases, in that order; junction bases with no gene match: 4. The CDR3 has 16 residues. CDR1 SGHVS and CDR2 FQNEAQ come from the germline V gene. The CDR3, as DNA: TGTGCCAGCAGCTTAGGACTAGCGGGAGGGCCCAACGAGCAGTACTTC. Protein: CASSLGLAGGPNEQYF.

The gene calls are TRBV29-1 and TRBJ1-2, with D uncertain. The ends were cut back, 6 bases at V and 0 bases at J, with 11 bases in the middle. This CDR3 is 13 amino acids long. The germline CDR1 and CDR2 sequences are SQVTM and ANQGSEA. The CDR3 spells CSVAGTPNYGYTF. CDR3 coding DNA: TGCAGCGTAGCAGGTACCCCTAACTATGGCTACACCTTC.

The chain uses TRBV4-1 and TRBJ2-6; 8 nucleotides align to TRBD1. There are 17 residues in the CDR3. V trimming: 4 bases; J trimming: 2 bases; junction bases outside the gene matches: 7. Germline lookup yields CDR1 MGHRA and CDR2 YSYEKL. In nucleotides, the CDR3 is TGCGCCAGCAGCCCTTCAGGGGGCGGGACTGGGGCCAACGTCCTGACTTTC. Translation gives CASSPSGGGTGANVLTF.

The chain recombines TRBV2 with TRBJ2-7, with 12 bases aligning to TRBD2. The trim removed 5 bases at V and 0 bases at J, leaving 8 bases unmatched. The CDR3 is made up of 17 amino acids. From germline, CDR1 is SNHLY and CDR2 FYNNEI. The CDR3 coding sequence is TGTGCCAGCAGTAGACTAGCGGGAGTAGGTAGCTCCTACGAGCAGTACTTC. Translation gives CASSRLAGVGSSYEQYF.

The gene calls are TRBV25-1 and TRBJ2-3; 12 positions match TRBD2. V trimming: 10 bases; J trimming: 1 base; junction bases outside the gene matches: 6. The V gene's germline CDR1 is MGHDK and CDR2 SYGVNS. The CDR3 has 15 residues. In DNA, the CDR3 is TGTGCCACCCTGCGGACTAGCGGGGGCACAGATACGCAGTATTTT. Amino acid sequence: CATLRTSGGTDTQYF.

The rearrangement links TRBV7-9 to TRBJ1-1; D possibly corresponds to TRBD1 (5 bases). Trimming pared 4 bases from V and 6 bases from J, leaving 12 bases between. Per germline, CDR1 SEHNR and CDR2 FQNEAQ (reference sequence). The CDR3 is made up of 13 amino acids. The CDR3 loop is CASSWTLNAEAFF. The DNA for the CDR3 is TGTGCCAGCAGCTGGACACTAAACGCTGAAGCTTTCTTT.

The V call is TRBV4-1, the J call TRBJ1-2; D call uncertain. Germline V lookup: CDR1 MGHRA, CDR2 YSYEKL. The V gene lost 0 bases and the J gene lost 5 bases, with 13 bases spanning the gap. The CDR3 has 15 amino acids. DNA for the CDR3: TGCGCCAGCAGCCAAGAATTCGCGCAGGAATATGGCTACACCTTC. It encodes CASSQEFAQEYGYTF.

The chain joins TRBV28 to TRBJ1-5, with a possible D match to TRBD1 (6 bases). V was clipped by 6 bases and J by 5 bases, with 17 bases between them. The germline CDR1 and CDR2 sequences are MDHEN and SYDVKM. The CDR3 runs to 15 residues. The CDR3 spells CASSRREGVDQPQHF. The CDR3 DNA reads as TGTGCCAGCAGCAGGAGGGAGGGGGTCGATCAGCCCCAGCATTTT.

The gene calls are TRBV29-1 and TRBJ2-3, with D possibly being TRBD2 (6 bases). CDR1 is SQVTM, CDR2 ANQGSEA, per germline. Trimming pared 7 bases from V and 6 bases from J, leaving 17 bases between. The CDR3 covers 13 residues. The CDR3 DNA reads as TGCAGCGCCTGGGACTCCCCTGTGGATACGCAGTATTTT. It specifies CSAWDSPVDTQYF.

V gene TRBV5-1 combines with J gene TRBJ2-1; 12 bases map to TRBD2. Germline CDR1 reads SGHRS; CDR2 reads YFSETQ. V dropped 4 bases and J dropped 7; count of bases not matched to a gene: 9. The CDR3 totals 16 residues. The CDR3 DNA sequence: TGCGCCAGCAGCCCGGACGGGACTAGCGGGCAAAATGAGCAGTTCTTC. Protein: CASSPDGTSGQNEQFF.

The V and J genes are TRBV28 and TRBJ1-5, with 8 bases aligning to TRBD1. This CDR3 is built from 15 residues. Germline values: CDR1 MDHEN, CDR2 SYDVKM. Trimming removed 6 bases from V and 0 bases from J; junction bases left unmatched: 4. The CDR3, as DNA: TGTGCCAGCAGGGAGCAGGGGGCTAGCAATCAGCCCCAGCATTTT. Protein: CASREQGASNQPQHF. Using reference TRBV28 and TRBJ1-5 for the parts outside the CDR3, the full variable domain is DVKVTQSSRYLVKRTGEKVFLECVQDMDHENMFWYRQDPGLGLRLIYFSYDVKMKEKGDIPEGYSVSREKKERFSLILESASTNQTSMYLCASREQGASNQPQHFGDGTRLSIL.